This entry concerns a single T cell receptor beta chain. The data stem from a study of blood T cell repertoires in COVID-19. On the study more broadly: Researchers got acute and convalescent COVID-19 samples from the United States, Italy and Spain.

This CDR3 has 15 residues. The V gene lost 0 bases and the J gene lost 1 base, with 7 bases spanning the gap. CDR1 is SGHNT and CDR2 is YYREEE in the germline V gene (reference sequence). Here immunoSEQ multiplex PCR was the method, and the copy in TCRdb shows in-frame clones only, minus some. The data show approximately 280,000 clones, roughly 89% seen once. The source material was peripheral blood. This chain uses TRBV5-4 with TRBJ2-2; the D gene is possibly TRBD1 (5 bases). The clonotype comes from a man aged 50-59 years with acute or convalescent COVID-19. CDR3 DNA: TGTGCCAGCAGCTTGGGACAGCAGAACACCGGGGAGCTGTTTTTT. As protein: CASSLGQQNTGELFF.